This is a list of T cell receptor beta chains from one sample in a study of T-cell reconstitution after alpha-beta-depleted transplantation in children. Each CDR3 protein is one row after TCRdb ran MiXCR on the PCR reads. The table shows 200,000 to 250,000 distinct CDR3 sequences, with approximately 9.5% occurring only once. The sequenced sample was PBMCs from the stem cell graft donor, obtained from the stem cell graft. The receptors were sampled from a human donor who donated a stem cell graft to a child with acute lymphoblastic leukemia. Each CDR3 is given with its conserved first and last residue. D genes are given only for firm matches. Size tells how often a clone was seen (once, few, many) or the class of an expanded clone, and some rows leave it out.

TRBD2 | TRBJ2-1 | many | TRBV5-1 | TGCGCCAGCAGCTCGGACCGGACTAGCGGGGGGTTAAAGAGCTCCTACAATGAGCAGTTCTTC | CASSSDRTSGGLKSSYNEQFF
TRBD1 | TRBJ2-1 | few | TRBV18 | TGTGCCAGCTCACCAGTACAGGGGATCGCCTACAATGAGCAGTTCTTC | CASSPVQGIAYNEQFF
NA | TRBJ1-2 | NA | TRBV19 | TGTGCCAGTAGTCCACGACAGTACCTCTATGGCTACACCTTC | CASSPRQYLYGYTF
TRBD2 | TRBJ2-1 | many | TRBV10-3 | TGTGCCATCAGACCCCTCGCGGGGGCCTACAATGAGCAGTTCTTC | CAIRPLAGAYNEQFF
NA | TRBJ1-5 | NA | TRBV5-1 | TGCGCCAGCAGCCCTAGGGGGGATAGCAATCAGCCCCAGCATTTT | CASSPRGDSNQPQHF
NA | TRBJ2-3 | many | TRBV7-2 | TGTGCCAGCAGCTCCGGGGGAGCAGGGCGAAGCACAGATACGCAGTATTTT | CASSSGGAGRSTDTQYF
TRBD1 | TRBJ2-3 | many | TRBV20-1 | TGCAGTGCTCGACAGACAGGGGAGCATACGCAGTATTTT | CSARQTGEHTQYF
NA | TRBJ2-2 | many | TRBV12-3/TRBV12-4 | TGTGCCAGCAGGACCAGAGAATCCACCGGGGAGCTGTTTTTT | CASRTRESTGELFF
NA | TRBJ1-6 | few | TRBV6-5 | TGTGCCAGCAGTTTAGGACAGTTTAGTTCACCCCTCCACTTT | CASSLGQFSSPLHF
NA | TRBJ1-1 | few | TRBV5-1 | TGCGCCAGCAGAGGTAAGGGCGAGATGAACACTGAAGCTTTCTTT | CASRGKGEMNTEAFF
NA | TRBJ1-3 | many | TRBV6-5 | TGTGCCAGCAGTCTTAATCGAAACACCATATATTTT | CASSLNRNTIYF
NA | TRBJ2-3 | many | TRBV11-2 | TGTGCCAGCAGCTTAGGCACGGGGGCAGATACGCAGTATTTT | CASSLGTGADTQYF